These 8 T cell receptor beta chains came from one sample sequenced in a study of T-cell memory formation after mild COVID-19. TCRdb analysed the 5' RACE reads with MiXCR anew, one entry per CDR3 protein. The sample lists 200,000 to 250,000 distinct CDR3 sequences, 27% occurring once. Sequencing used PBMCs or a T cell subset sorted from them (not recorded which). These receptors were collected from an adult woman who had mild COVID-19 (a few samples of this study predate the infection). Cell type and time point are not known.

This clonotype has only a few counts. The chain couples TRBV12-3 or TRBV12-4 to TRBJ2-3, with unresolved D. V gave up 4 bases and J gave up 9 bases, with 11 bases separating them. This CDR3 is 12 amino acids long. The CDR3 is CASSSAVDTQYF. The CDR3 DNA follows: TGTGCCAGCAGTTCCGCGGTCGACACGCAGTATTTT.

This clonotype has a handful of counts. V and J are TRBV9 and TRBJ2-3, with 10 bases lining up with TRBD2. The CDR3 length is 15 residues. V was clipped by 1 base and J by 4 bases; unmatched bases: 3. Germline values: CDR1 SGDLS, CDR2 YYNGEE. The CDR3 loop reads CASSVSAGGPDTQYF. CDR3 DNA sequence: TGTGCCAGCAGCGTATCAGCGGGGGGGCCAGATACGCAGTATTTT.

CDR3 sequence reads: CASSAGRTNTGELFF. The CDR3 DNA reads TGTGCCAGCAGCGCGGGCAGGACGAACACCGGGGAGCTGTTTTTT. This rearrangement joins TRBV9 to TRBJ2-2, with D unclear. CDR3 length: 15 amino acids. Trimming took 3 bases from V and 0 from J, leaving 9 bases between them. Per the germline V gene, CDR1 is SGDLS and CDR2 is YYNGEE.

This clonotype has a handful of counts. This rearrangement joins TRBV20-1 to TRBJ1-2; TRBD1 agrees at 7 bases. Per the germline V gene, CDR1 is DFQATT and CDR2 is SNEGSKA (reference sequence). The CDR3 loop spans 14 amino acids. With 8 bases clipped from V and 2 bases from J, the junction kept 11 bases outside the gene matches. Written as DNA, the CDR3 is TGCAGTCCTGACGGGGACAGAAAAAACTATGGCTACACCTTC. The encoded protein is CSPDGDRKNYGYTF.

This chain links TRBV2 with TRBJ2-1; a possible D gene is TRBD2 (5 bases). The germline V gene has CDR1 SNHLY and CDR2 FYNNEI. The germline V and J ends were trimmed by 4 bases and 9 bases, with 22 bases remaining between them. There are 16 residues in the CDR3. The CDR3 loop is CASSGLGGASAGEQFF. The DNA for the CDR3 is TGTGCCAGCAGTGGTTTGGGCGGCGCCAGCGCGGGTGAGCAGTTCTTC.

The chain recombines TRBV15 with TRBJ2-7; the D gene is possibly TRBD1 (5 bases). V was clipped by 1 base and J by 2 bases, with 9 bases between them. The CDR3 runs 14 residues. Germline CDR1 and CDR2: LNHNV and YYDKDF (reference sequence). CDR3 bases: TGTGCCACCAGCAGAGGAAGCAGGGCCTACGAGCAGTACTTC. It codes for CATSRGSRAYEQYF. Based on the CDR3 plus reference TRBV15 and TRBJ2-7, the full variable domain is DAMVIQNPRYQVTQFGKPVTLSCSQTLNHNVMYWYQQKSSQAPKLLFHYYDKDFNNEADTPDNFQSRRPNTSFCFLDIRSPGLGDTAMYLCATSRGSRAYEQYFGPGTRLTVT.

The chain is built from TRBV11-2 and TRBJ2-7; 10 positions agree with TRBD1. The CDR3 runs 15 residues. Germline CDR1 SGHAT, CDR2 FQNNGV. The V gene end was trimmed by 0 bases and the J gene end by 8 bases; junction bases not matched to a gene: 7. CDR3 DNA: TGTGCCAGCAGCTTAGAACCGGGACAGGGGCATAAGCAGTACTTC. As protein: CASSLEPGQGHKQYF.

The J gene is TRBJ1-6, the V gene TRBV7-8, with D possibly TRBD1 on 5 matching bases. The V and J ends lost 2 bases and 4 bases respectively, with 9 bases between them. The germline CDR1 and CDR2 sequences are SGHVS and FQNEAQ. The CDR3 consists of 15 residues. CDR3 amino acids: CASSLPGRYNSPLHF. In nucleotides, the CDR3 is TGTGCCAGCAGCTTACCAGGGCGGTATAATTCACCCCTCCACTTT.